The clone carrying this T cell receptor (beta chain) came up many times. For TCRbeta, the library was prepared with unique molecular identifiers. Via MiXCR, TCRdb re-called the PCR reads, giving one row per CDR3 protein. The sample has 200,000 to 300,000 distinct CDR3 sequences; more than 10% are singletons. The CDR3 contains 12 residues. CDR1 is SNHLY, CDR2 FYNNEI, per germline. V lost 7 bases and J 7 bases, leaving 8 bases between the germline ends. This sample stems from a study of T-cell reconstitution after alpha-beta-depleted transplantation in children. The receptor comes from a human donor who donated a stem cell graft to a child with acute lymphoblastic leukemia. The V and J genes are TRBV2 and TRBJ1-6; D gene ambiguous. This sample comprised PBMCs from the stem cell graft donor, obtained from the stem cell graft. CDR3 sequence (DNA): TGTGCCAGCAAAGTTGACAATTCACCCCTCCACTTT. Translating it yields CASKVDNSPLHF.